This TCR beta chain was obtained from a study of cytomegalovirus exposure and HLA in healthy donors. Overall study findings and caveats: Reportedly, HLA-A and HLA-B alleles of most subjects were accurately predicted from TCR beta.

Primers for the PCR totalled 60 Vbeta and 13 Jbeta. Sequencing used immunoSEQ multiplex PCR; TCRdb keeps in-frame clones, though not all of them. Here the sample spans 35,000 to 55,000 clones, approximately 80% being singletons. Germline values: CDR1 SGDLS, CDR2 YYNGEE. Losses at the gene ends were 1 base for V and 6 bases for J; bases not matched to a gene: 3. The CDR3 runs to 15 residues. Points on this clone: Its antigen is not known.

The rearrangement links TRBV9 to TRBJ2-1, with 11 bases lining up with TRBD2. The TCR comes from a man aged 30 to 45 in good health and CMV-seronegative. Sequencing input: PBMCs. As DNA, the CDR3 is TGTGCCAGCAGCGTAAGGACTAGCGGGCCCAATGAGCAGTTCTTC. Its translation: CASSVRTSGPNEQFF.